The next 27 T cell receptor beta chains were all read from a single sample in a study of beta chain features in type 1 diabetes listed by TCRdb under 2018. The research as a whole found: Type 1 diabetes patients showed a moderate but significant shortening of TCRB CDR3 length in all four CD4+ subsets.

The method was the immunoSEQ multiplex PCR assay. The entire amount of isolated RNA was reverse transcribed using the High Capacity cDNA Reverse Transcription Kit, so the sequenced TCRB transcripts were expressed ones. TCRdb carries this immuneACCESS record with in-frame sequences only. Its versions omit some clonotypes, under half of them owing to an unresolved V gene in the studies checked, with the rest unexplained. In this sample the table shows about 150,000 clones, about 13% of which occur a single time. The ten largest account for approximately 1.3% of the sample. What these receptors recognize is not known. Material for sequencing was central memory CD4+ T cells from blood. The receptor set was obtained from a man aged 18 to 29 with type 1 diabetes.

This clone was counted only a few times. The chain uses TRBV6-5 and TRBJ1-5, with D possibly TRBD1 on 5 matching bases. V was shortened by 5 bases and J by 4 bases, with 9 bases between the two germline ends. The CDR3 extends over 13 amino acids. The germline V gene has CDR1 MNHEY and CDR2 SVGAGI. The CDR3 loop reads CASSLTVNQPQHF. CDR3 in DNA: TGTGCCAGCAGTCTGACAGTGAATCAGCCCCAGCATTTT.

This clone was counted at least ten times. This specimen includes other DNA sequences encoding the same CDR3. The gene calls are TRBV7-2 and TRBJ2-1, with D tentatively TRBD1 (6 bases). Trimming removed 5 bases from V and 8 bases from J, with 10 bases in between. Germline loops: CDR1 SGHTA, CDR2 FQGNSA. This CDR3 has 12 amino acids. CDR3 DNA sequence: TGTGCCAGCAGCATACAGGGTTATGAGCAGTTCTTC. It yields the protein CASSIQGYEQFF.

This clone came up a few times. This chain connects TRBV5-1 to TRBJ1-1; D is unresolved. Germline assignment: CDR1 SGHRS and CDR2 YFSETQ. This CDR3 region has 11 residues. Trimming stripped 5 bases from V and 1 base from J, with 3 bases between. Here the CDR3 reads CASRGNTEAFF. The CDR3 bases are TGCGCCAGCAGAGGGAACACTGAAGCTTTCTTT.

In its sample, this clone was seen a few times. The J gene is TRBJ2-7, the V gene TRBV5-1, with 8 bases that match TRBD2. The ends lost 3 bases at V and 3 bases at J; junction bases unmatched: 8. The CDR3 loop spans 15 amino acids. CDR1 is SGHRS and CDR2 is YFSETQ in the germline V gene. CDR3 in amino acids: CASSSGSSGGYEQYF. CDR3 DNA sequence: TGCGCCAGCAGCTCAGGGAGCAGCGGGGGCTACGAGCAGTACTTC.

The rearrangement joins TRBV4-2 to TRBJ2-5; D is uncertain. Trimming removed 0 bases from V and 5 bases from J, with 4 bases in between. The CDR3 covers 12 residues. CDR1 is LGHNA, CDR2 YNFKEQ, per germline. The CDR3 DNA reads as TGTGCCAGCAGCCAAGAAAGGGAGACCCAGTACTTC. Protein product: CASSQERETQYF.

The chain combines TRBV18 with TRBJ2-7, with TRBD1 identical over 8 bases. This CDR3 has 15 residues. Germline trimming cut 3 bases from V and 7 bases from J; bases unmatched to any gene: 11. Germline CDR1 and CDR2: KGHSH and LQKENI. CDR3 region: CASSPWTGLNGEQYF. Here the CDR3 DNA reads TGTGCCAGCTCACCCTGGACAGGGCTTAACGGGGAGCAGTACTTC.

V is TRBV5-4 and J is TRBJ1-1; D unresolved. This CDR3 spans 14 amino acids. Germline CDR1 and CDR2: SGHNT and YYREEE (reference sequence). Trimming removed 5 bases from V and 4 bases from J, with 15 bases in between. Written as DNA, the CDR3 is TGTGCCAGCAGACTCGACCCAGAGAGCACTGAAGCTTTCTTT. Translated, it gives CASRLDPESTEAFF.

This clone was counted between two and nine times. The chain joins TRBV6-1 to TRBJ2-3; TRBD1 matches 8 bases. Per germline, CDR1 MNHNS and CDR2 SASEGT. CDR3 length: 15 residues. V lost 3 bases to trimming and J lost 4 bases; unmatched junction nucleotides: 6. The CDR3 reads CASSDKRTGSDTQYF. In nucleotides, the CDR3 is TGTGCCAGCAGTGACAAGAGGACAGGGTCAGATACGCAGTATTTT.

The chain joins TRBV5-1 to TRBJ1-2; TRBD1 might be the D (5 bases). V was shortened by 4 bases and J by 0 bases, with 10 bases between the two germline ends. CDR1 is SGHRS and CDR2 is YFSETQ in the germline V gene. This CDR3 contains 14 residues. Here the CDR3 reads CASSVGTANYGYTF. In DNA form, the CDR3 reads TGCGCCAGCAGCGTAGGGACGGCTAACTATGGCTACACCTTC.

DNA of the CDR3: TGCAGCGTCCAAAGACAGTCCCTAAATAACTATGGCTACACCTTC. This encodes CSVQRQSLNNYGYTF. The V gene is TRBV29-1, the J gene TRBJ1-2; tentative D call: TRBD1 (5 bases). Trimming shortened V by 6 bases and J by 1 base, and 18 bases separated the two germline ends. The germline gives CDR1 SQVTM, CDR2 ANQGSEA. This CDR3 comprises 15 residues.

At least ten counts were recorded for this clone. The rearrangement links TRBV30 to TRBJ1-1; D is undetermined. Germline V gene lookup returns CDR1 GTSNPN and CDR2 SVGIG (reference sequence). The CDR3 has 12 residues. V dropped 4 bases and J dropped 0 bases, with 6 bases sitting between them. The CDR3 DNA reads as TGTGCCTGGACGCCCTTGAACACTGAAGCTTTCTTT. The encoded protein is CAWTPLNTEAFF.

V and J are TRBV6-5 and TRBJ1-3, with 10 bases matching TRBD1. CDR3 length equals 15 residues. Germline CDR1 reads MNHEY; CDR2 reads SVGAGI. Losses at the gene ends were 5 bases for V and 2 bases for J; bases not matched to a gene: 3. CDR3 nucleotide sequence: TGTGCCAGCAGTGGGGGACAGGGGCCTGGAAACACCATATATTTT. Its translation: CASSGGQGPGNTIYF.

This clone has a handful of counts. V usage is TRBV7-2 and J usage is TRBJ1-1; TRBD1 is a possible D gene (5 bases). The CDR3 sequence is 12 residues long. Germline loops: CDR1 SGHTA, CDR2 FQGNSA. Trimming removed 6 bases at V and 4 bases at J, with 9 bases between. CDR3 loop: CASRKQVTEAFF. The CDR3 DNA reads as TGTGCCAGCAGGAAACAGGTCACTGAAGCTTTCTTT.

In its sample, this clone was seen a few times. The rearrangement joins TRBV5-1 to TRBJ2-5; D perhaps matches TRBD1 (5 bases). V dropped 2 bases and J dropped 1 base, with 15 bases sitting between them. The CDR3 consists of 16 residues. Per the germline V gene, CDR1 is SGHRS and CDR2 is YFSETQ. The CDR3 is CASSFLGLTGQETQYF. The CDR3 DNA is TGCGCCAGCAGCTTTCTGGGCCTTACAGGCCAAGAGACCCAGTACTTC.

This clone appeared a few times. The chain joins TRBV25-1 to TRBJ2-1; D remains ambiguous. This CDR3 is built from 16 residues. Germline assignment: CDR1 MGHDK and CDR2 SYGVNS. Trimming removed 4 bases at V and 0 bases at J, with 13 bases between. Here the CDR3 reads CASSASKPTSYNEQFF. The CDR3 DNA reads TGTGCCAGCAGTGCATCTAAGCCTACCTCCTACAATGAGCAGTTCTTC.

The V gene is TRBV13, the J gene TRBJ1-2, with 10 bases aligning to TRBD1. V dropped 5 bases and J dropped 7; count of bases not matched to a gene: 4. Germline loops: CDR1 PRHDT, CDR2 FYEKMQ (reference sequence). The CDR3 runs to 13 residues. The chain's CDR3 is CASSTTGGLGYTF. The CDR3 DNA is TGTGCCAGCAGCACGACAGGGGGCCTTGGCTACACCTTC.

The table lists this clone with a few counts. V and J are TRBV6-5 and TRBJ1-2; TRBD1 matches 10 bases. This CDR3 comprises 12 residues. The germline V gene encodes CDR1 MNHEY and CDR2 SVGAGI. V lost 8 bases to trimming and J lost 6 bases; unmatched junction nucleotides: 3. The CDR3 loop is CASQDRGHGYTF. CDR3 nucleotide sequence: TGTGCCAGCCAAGACAGGGGGCATGGCTACACCTTC.

This clone has a handful of counts. The chain combines TRBV6-5 with TRBJ1-1, with D possibly being TRBD1 (6 bases). The length of the CDR3 is 16 residues. Germline V gives CDR1 MNHEY, CDR2 SVGAGI. Between the trimmed V and J ends, which lost 4 bases and 1 base, there was a span of 16 bases. CDR3 sequence reads: CASSSTSGARNTEAFF. CDR3 nucleotide sequence: TGTGCCAGCAGTTCAACCTCAGGGGCGCGGAACACTGAAGCTTTCTTT.

The CDR3 spells CASSLQSGDYGYTF. For the CDR3, the DNA is TGCGCCAGCAGCCTTCAGAGTGGAGACTATGGCTACACCTTC. The chain employs TRBV4-1 and TRBJ1-2; D not certain. CDR3 size: 14 residues. Trimming shortened V by 4 bases and J by 3 bases, and 12 bases separated the two germline ends. Germline lookup yields CDR1 MGHRA and CDR2 YSYEKL.

There are many counts of this clone. The chain has TRBV6-1 and TRBJ1-5; TRBD1 is a possible D gene (5 bases). Germline values: CDR1 MNHNS, CDR2 SASEGT. Trimming took 5 bases from V and 2 from J, leaving 13 bases between them. The CDR3 length is 15 residues. The CDR3: CASSRQTDGNQPQHF. CDR3 bases: TGTGCCAGCAGTAGACAGACGGATGGCAATCAGCCCCAGCATTTT.

This clone was seen a few times. This chain links TRBV13 with TRBJ1-1, with TRBD1 matching over 8 bases. Germline V CDR1 and CDR2: PRHDT, FYEKMQ (reference sequence). This CDR3 is built from 15 residues. V shed 2 bases and J 0 bases; nucleotides not matched to a gene: 2. The CDR3 region has the DNA TGTGCCAGCAGCTTACAGGGGGCTGTGAACACTGAAGCTTTCTTT. Amino acids: CASSLQGAVNTEAFF.

This clone was observed a handful of times. The rearrangement links TRBV5-1 to TRBJ1-1, with D tentatively TRBD1 (5 bases). The ends were cut back, 4 bases at V and 0 bases at J, with 10 bases in the middle. The CDR3 consists of 14 residues. CDR1 is SGHRS and CDR2 is YFSETQ in the germline V gene. This CDR3 reads CASSITGMNTEAFF. In DNA form, the CDR3 reads TGCGCCAGCAGCATTACAGGCATGAACACTGAAGCTTTCTTT.

This CDR3 reads CASSLQAGGSYEQYF. CDR3 coding DNA: TGTGCCAGCAGCTTACAAGCGGGGGGCTCCTACGAGCAGTACTTC. The gene calls are TRBV11-2 and TRBJ2-7; 9 positions match TRBD2. The CDR3 contains 15 residues. CDR1 is SGHAT and CDR2 is FQNNGV in the germline V gene. V was clipped by 2 bases and J by 0 bases; unmatched bases: 2. Full variable domain (missing parts from reference TRBV11-2 and TRBJ2-7): EAGVAQSPRYKIIEKRQSVAFWCNPISGHATLYWYQQILGQGPKLLIQFQNNGVVDDSQLPKDRFSAERLKGVDSTLKIQPAKLEDSAVYLCASSLQAGGSYEQYFGPGTRLTVT.

This chain connects TRBV10-2 to TRBJ2-1; D is perhaps TRBD1 or TRBD2 (5 bases each). The CDR3 contains 13 residues. Deletions cut 7 bases from V and 7 bases from J, with 14 bases between. Germline values: CDR1 WSHSY, CDR2 SAAADI. CDR3 sequence reads: CASKDPGRNEQFF. Written as DNA, the CDR3 is TGCGCCAGCAAAGACCCGGGACGGAATGAGCAGTTCTTC.

The CDR3 sequence: CASSLYLAVSTDTQYF. CDR3 bases: TGTGCCAGCAGCTTATACCTAGCGGTTAGCACAGATACGCAGTATTTT. The V call is TRBV7-9, the J call TRBJ2-3, with 7 bases matching TRBD2. Per the germline V gene, CDR1 is SEHNR and CDR2 is FQNEAQ (reference sequence). CDR3 length equals 16 residues. V was pared by 2 bases and J by 0 bases, with 5 bases of the junction left unmatched.

The CDR3 sequence: CASSFMEATDTQYF. The CDR3 nucleotides are TGTGCCAGCAGCTTCATGGAGGCCACAGATACGCAGTATTTT. The gene calls are TRBV7-8 and TRBJ2-3; possible D gene TRBD2, 5 bases. Germline loops: CDR1 SGHVS, CDR2 FQNEAQ. The CDR3 has 14 residues. Trimming removed 3 bases from V and 2 bases from J, with 9 bases in between.

The chain has TRBV30 and TRBJ2-5, with D possibly called TRBD1 or TRBD2 (5 bases each). The CDR3 runs to 13 residues. V lost 8 bases to trimming and J lost 7 bases, with 20 bases between them. Germline CDR1 and CDR2: GTSNPN and SVGIG (reference sequence). CDR3 region: CAGSRDGPGTQYF. The CDR3 DNA reads as TGTGCCGGATCCCGGGACGGTCCAGGGACCCAGTACTTC. Complete variable domain (other parts from reference TRBV30 and TRBJ2-5): SQTIHQWPATLVQPVGSPLSLECTVEGTSNPNLYWYRQAAGRGLQLLFYSVGIGQISSEVPQNLSASRPQDRQFILSSKKLLLSDSGFYLCAGSRDGPGTQYFGPGTRLLVL.